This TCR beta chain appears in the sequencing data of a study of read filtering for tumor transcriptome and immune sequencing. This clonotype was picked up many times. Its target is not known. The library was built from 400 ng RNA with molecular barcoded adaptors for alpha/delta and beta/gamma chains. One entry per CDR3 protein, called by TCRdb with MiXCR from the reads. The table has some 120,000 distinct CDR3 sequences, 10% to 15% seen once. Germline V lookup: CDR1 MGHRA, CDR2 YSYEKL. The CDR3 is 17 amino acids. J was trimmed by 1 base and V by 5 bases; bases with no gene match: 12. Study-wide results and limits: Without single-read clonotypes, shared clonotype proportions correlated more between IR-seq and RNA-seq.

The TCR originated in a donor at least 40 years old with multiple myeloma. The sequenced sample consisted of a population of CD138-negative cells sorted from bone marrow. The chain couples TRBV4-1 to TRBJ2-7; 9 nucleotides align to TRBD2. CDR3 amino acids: CASSNRPGGGDSYEQYF. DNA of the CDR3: TGCGCCAGCAGCAACCGTCCCGGCGGGGGGGATTCCTACGAGCAGTACTTC.